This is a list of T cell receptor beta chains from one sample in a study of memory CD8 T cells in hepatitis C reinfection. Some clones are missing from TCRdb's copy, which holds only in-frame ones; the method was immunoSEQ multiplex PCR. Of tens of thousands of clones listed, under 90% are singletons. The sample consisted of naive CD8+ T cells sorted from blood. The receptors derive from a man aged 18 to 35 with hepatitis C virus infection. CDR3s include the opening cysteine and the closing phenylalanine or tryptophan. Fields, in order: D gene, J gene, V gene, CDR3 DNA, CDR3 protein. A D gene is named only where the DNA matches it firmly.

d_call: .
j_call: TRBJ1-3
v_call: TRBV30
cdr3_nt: TGTGCCTGGACAGGGATTGGAAACACCATATATTTT
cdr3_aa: CAWTGIGNTIYF

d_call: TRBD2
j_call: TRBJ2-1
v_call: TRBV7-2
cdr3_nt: TGTGCCAGCAGCTACTGGACTAGCGGGGTTACCTACAATGAGCAGTTCTTC
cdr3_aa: CASSYWTSGVTYNEQFF

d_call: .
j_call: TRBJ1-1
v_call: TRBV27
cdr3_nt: TGTGCCAGCAGTTCCCCTCGGGAGGGGAAGCCAGAAGCTTTCTTT
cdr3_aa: CASSSPREGKPEAFF

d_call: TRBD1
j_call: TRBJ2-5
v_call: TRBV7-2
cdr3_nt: TGTGCCAGCAGCTTAATAGACAGGGGGCGAGAGACCCAGTACTTC
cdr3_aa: CASSLIDRGRETQYF

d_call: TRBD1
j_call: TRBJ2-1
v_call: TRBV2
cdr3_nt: TGTGCCAGCAGTAGGGGACCGGGACAGAGAATCAATGAGCAGTTCTTC
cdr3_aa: CASSRGPGQRINEQFF

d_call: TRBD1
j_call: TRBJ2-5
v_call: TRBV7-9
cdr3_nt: TGTGCCAGCAGCTTAAACAGGGGGGAGACCCAGTACTTC
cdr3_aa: CASSLNRGETQYF

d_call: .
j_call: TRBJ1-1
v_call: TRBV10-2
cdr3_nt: TGCGCCAGCAGTCTCGGGGAAACTGAAGCTTTCTTT
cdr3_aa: CASSLGETEAFF

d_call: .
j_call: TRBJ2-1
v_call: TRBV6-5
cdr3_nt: TGTGCCAGCAGCCCTCTACCGAGCTCCTACAATGAGCAGTTCTTC
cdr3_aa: CASSPLPSSYNEQFF

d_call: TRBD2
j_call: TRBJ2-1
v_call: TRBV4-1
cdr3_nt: TGCGCCAGCAGCCAATATTCCGGGAGGGCCGAATTTGGAAATGAGCAGTTCTTC
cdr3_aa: CASSQYSGRAEFGNEQFF

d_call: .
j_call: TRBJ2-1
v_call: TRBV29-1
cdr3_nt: TGCAGCGTTCATAGCCGTTTTGCTGAGCAGTTCTTC
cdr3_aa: CSVHSRFAEQFF

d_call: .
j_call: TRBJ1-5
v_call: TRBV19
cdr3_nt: TGTGCCAGTAGTAACAGCCAGCCCCAGCATTTT
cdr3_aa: CASSNSQPQHF

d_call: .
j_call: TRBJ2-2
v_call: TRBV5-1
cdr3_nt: TGCGCCAGCAGCTTGCCCGGGAGGAACACCGGGGAGCTGTTTTTT
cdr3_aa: CASSLPGRNTGELFF